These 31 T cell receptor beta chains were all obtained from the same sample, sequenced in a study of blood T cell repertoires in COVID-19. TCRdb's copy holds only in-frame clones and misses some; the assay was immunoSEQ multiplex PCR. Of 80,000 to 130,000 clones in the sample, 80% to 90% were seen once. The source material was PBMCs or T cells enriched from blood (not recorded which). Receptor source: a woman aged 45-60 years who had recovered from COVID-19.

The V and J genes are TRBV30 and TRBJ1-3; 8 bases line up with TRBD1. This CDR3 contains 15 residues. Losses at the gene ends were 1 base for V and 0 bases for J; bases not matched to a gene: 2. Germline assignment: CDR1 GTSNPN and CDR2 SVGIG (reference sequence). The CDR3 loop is CAWSGGQASGNTIYF. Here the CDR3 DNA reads TGTGCCTGGAGTGGGGGACAGGCCTCTGGAAACACCATATATTTT. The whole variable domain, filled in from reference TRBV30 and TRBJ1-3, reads SQTIHQWPATLVQPVGSPLSLECTVEGTSNPNLYWYRQAAGRGLQLLFYSVGIGQISSEVPQNLSASRPQDRQFILSSKKLLLSDSGFYLCAWSGGQASGNTIYFGEGSWLTVV.

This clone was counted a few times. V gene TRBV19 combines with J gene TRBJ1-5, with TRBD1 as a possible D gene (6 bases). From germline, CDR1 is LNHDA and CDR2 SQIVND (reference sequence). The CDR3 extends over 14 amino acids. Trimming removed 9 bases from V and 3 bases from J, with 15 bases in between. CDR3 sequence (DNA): TGTGCCAGCTCCAGGGGTTCCCCCAATCAGCCCCAGCATTTT. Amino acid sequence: CASSRGSPNQPQHF.

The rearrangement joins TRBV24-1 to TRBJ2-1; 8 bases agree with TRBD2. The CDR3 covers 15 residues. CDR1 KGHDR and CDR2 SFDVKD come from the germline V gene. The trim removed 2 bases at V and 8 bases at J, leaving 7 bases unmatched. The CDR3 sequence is CATSDYGLASHEQFF. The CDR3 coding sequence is TGTGCCACCAGTGATTACGGACTAGCTTCCCATGAGCAGTTCTTC.

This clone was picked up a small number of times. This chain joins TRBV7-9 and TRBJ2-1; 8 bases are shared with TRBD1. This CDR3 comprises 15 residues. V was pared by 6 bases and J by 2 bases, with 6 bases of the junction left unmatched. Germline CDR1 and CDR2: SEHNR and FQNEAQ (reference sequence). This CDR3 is CASSHRDRPYNEQFF. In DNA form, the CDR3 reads TGTGCCAGCAGTCACCGGGACAGGCCCTACAATGAGCAGTTCTTC.

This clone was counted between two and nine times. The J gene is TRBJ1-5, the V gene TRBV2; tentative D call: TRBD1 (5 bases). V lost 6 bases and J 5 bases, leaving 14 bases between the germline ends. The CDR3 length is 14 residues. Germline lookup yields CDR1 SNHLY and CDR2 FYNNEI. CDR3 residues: CASRGPGGDQPQHF. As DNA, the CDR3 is TGTGCCAGCAGGGGGCCTGGTGGGGATCAGCCCCAGCATTTT. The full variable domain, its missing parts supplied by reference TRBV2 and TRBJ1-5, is EPEVTQTPSHQVTQMGQEVILRCVPISNHLYFYWYRQILGQKVEFLVSFYNNEISEKSEIFDDQFSVERPDGSNFTLKIRSTKLEDSAMYFCASRGPGGDQPQHFGDGTRLSIL.

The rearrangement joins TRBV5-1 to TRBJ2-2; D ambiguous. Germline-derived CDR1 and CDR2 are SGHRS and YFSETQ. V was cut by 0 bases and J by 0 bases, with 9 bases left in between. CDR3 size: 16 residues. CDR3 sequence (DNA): TGCGCCAGCAGCTTGGGTGTCAGTACGAACACCGGGGAGCTGTTTTTT. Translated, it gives CASSLGVSTNTGELFF. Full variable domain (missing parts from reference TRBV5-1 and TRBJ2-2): KAGVTQTPRYLIKTRGQQVTLSCSPISGHRSVSWYQQTPGQGLQFLFEYFSETQRNKGNFPGRFSGRQFSNSRSEMNVSTLELGDSALYLCASSLGVSTNTGELFFGEGSRLTVL.

The CDR3 coding sequence is TGTGCCAGCAGTAACAGTGGCCACACTGAAGCTTTCTTT. As protein: CASSNSGHTEAFF. The gene calls are TRBV6-5 and TRBJ1-1; D gene uncertain. The CDR3 consists of 13 residues. V lost 5 bases to trimming and J lost 3 bases, with 10 bases between them. Per germline, CDR1 MNHEY and CDR2 SVGAGI.

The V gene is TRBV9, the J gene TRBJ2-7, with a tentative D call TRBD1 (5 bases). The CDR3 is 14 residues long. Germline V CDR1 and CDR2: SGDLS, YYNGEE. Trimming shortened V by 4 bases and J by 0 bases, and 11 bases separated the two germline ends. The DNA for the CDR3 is TGTGCCAGCAGCACAGGAAGGAGCTCCTACGAGCAGTACTTC. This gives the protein CASSTGRSSYEQYF.

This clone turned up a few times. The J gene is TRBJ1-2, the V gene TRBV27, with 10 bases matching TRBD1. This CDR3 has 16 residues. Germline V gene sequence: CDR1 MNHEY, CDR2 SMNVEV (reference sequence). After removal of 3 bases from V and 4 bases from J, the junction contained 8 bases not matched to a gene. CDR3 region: CASSFGYGQGGYGYTF. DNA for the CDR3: TGTGCCAGCAGTTTTGGTTATGGACAGGGGGGCTATGGCTACACCTTC.

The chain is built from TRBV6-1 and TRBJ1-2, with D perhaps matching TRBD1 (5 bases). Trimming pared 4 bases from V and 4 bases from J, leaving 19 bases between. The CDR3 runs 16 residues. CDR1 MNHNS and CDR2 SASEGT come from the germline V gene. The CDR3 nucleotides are TGTGCCAGCAGTGTTACACCACTCGGGGGTAGCTATGGCTACACCTTC. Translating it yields CASSVTPLGGSYGYTF.

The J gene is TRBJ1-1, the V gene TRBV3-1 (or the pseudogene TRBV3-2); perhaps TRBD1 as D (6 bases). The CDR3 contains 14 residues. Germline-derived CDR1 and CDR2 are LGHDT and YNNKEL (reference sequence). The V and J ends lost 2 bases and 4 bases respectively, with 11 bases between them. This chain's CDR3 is CASSQKTGSTEAFF. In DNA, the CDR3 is TGTGCCAGCAGCCAAAAGACAGGATCCACTGAAGCTTTCTTT.

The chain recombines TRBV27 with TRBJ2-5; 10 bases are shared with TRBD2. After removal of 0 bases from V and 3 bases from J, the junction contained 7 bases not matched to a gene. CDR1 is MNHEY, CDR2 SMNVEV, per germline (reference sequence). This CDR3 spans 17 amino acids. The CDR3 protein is CASSLSGLAGAKETQYF. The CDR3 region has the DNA TGTGCCAGCAGTTTATCTGGCCTAGCGGGGGCTAAAGAGACCCAGTACTTC.

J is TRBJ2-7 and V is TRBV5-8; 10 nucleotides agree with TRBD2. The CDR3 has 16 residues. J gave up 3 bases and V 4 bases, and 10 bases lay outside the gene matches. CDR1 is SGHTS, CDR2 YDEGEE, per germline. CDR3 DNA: TGTGCCAGCAGCGGTACTAGCGGGATAAGGGACTACGAGCAGTACTTC. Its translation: CASSGTSGIRDYEQYF. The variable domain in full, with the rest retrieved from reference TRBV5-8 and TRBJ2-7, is EAGVTQSPTHLIKTRGQQATLRCSPISGHTSVYWYQQALGLGLQFLLWYDEGEERNRGNFPPRFSGRQFPNYSSELNVNALELEDSALYLCASSGTSGIRDYEQYFGPGTRLTVT.

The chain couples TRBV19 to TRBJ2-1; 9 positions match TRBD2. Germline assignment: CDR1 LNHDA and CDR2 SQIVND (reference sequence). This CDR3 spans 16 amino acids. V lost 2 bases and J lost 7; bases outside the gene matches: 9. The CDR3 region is CASSIWQLAGSNEQFF. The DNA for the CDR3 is TGTGCCAGTAGTATATGGCAGCTAGCGGGGTCAAATGAGCAGTTCTTC. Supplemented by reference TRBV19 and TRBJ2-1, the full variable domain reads DGGITQSPKYLFRKEGQNVTLSCEQNLNHDAMYWYRQDPGQGLRLIYYSQIVNDFQKGDIAEGYSVSREKKESFPLTVTSAQKNPTAFYLCASSIWQLAGSNEQFFGPGTRLTVL.

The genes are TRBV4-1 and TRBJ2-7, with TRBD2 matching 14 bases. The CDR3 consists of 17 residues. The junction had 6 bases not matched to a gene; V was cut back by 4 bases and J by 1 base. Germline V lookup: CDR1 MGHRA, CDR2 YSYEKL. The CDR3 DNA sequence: TGCGCCAGCAGCCGCGGGACTAGCGGGAGTGGGTCCTACGAGCAGTACTTC. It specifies CASSRGTSGSGSYEQYF.

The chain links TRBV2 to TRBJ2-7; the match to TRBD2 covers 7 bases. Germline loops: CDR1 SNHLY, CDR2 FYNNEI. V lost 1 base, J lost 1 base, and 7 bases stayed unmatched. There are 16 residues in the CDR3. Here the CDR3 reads CASSEEGQRGSYEQYF. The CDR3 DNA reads TGTGCCAGCAGTGAAGAGGGCCAGCGGGGTTCCTACGAGCAGTACTTC.

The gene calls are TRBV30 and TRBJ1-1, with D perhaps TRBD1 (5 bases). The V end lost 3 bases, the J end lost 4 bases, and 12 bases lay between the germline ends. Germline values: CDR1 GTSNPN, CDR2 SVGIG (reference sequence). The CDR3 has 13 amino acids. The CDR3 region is CAWRGEVATEAFF. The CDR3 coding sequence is TGTGCCTGGAGGGGGGAGGTTGCCACTGAAGCTTTCTTT.

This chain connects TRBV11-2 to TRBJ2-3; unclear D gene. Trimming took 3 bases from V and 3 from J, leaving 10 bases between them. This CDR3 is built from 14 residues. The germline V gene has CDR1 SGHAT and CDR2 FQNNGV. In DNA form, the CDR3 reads TGTGCCAGCAGCTTGTCGCGGTTAACAGATACGCAGTATTTT. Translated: CASSLSRLTDTQYF.

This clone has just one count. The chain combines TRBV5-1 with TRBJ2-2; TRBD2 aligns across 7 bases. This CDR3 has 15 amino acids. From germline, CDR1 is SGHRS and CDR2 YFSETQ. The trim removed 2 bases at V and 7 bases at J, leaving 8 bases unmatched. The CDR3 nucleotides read TGCGCCAGCAGCTTCCCTGCGGGAGCCCACGGGGAGCTGTTTTTT. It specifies CASSFPAGAHGELFF.

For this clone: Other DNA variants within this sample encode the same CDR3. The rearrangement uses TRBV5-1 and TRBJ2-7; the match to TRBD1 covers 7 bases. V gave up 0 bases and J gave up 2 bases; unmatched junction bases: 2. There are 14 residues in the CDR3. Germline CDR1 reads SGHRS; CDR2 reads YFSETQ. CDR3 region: CASSLGTGTYEQYF. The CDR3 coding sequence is TGCGCCAGCAGCTTGGGGACAGGCACCTACGAGCAGTACTTC.

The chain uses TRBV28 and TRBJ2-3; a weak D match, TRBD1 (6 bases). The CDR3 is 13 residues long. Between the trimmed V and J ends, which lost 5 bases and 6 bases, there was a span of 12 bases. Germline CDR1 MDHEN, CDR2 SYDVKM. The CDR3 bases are TGTGCCAGCAGTGCACAGGGATACGATACGCAGTATTTT. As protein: CASSAQGYDTQYF.

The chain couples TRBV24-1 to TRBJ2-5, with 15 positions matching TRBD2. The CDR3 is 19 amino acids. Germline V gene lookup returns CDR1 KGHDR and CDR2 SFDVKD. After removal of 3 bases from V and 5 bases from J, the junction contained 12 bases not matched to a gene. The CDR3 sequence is CATSDPAGLAGGGLETQYF. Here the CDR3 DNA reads TGTGCCACCAGTGATCCCGCGGGACTAGCGGGGGGAGGGTTGGAGACCCAGTACTTC.

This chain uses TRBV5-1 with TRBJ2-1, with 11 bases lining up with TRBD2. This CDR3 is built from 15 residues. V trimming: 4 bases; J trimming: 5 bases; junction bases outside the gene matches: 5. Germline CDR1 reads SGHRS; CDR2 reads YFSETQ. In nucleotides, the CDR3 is TGCGCCAGCAGCCTACTAGCGGGAGTGAACAATGAGCAGTTCTTC. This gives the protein CASSLLAGVNNEQFF. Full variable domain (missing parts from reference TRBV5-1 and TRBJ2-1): KAGVTQTPRYLIKTRGQQVTLSCSPISGHRSVSWYQQTPGQGLQFLFEYFSETQRNKGNFPGRFSGRQFSNSRSEMNVSTLELGDSALYLCASSLLAGVNNEQFFGPGTRLTVL.

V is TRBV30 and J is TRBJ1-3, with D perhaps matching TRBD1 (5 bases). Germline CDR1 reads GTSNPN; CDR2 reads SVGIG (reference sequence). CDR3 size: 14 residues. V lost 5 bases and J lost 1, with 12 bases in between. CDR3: CAWEQGLSGNTIYF. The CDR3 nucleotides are TGTGCCTGGGAGCAGGGTCTTTCTGGAAACACCATATATTTT.

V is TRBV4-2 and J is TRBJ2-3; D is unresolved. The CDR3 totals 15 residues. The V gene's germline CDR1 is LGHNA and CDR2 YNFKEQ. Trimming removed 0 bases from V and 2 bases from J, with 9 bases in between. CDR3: CASSQDVQNTDTQYF. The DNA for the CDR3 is TGTGCCAGCAGCCAAGACGTGCAGAACACAGATACGCAGTATTTT.

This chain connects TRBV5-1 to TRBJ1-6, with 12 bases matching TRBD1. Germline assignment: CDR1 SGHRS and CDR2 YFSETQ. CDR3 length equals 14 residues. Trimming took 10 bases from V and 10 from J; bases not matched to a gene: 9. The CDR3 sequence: CAGGTGGGNSPLHF. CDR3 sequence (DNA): TGCGCCGGAGGGACAGGGGGCGGTAACTCACCCCTCCACTTT.

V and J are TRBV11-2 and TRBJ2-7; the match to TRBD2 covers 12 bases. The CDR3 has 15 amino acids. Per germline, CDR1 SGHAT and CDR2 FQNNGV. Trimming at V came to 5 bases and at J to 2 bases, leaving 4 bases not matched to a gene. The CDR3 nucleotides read TGTGCCAGCAGCAAGACTAGCGGGGGACCCTACGAGCAGTACTTC. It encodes CASSKTSGGPYEQYF.

The CDR3 region has the DNA TGTGCCAGCAGTTTCCCCCCCAGCGGGAGGGCCCCAGATACGCAGTATTTT. Protein sequence: CASSFPPSGRAPDTQYF. This chain links TRBV28 with TRBJ2-3, with 10 bases identical to TRBD2. Germline CDR1 is MDHEN and CDR2 is SYDVKM. This CDR3 region has 17 residues. V gave up 3 bases and J gave up 4 bases; unmatched junction bases: 10.

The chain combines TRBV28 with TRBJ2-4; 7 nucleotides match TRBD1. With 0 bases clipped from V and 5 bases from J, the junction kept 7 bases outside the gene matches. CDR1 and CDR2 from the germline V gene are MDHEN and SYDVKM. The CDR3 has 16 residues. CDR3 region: CASSLWSQGIQNIQYF. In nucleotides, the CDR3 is TGTGCCAGCAGTTTATGGTCACAGGGGATCCAAAACATTCAGTACTTC.

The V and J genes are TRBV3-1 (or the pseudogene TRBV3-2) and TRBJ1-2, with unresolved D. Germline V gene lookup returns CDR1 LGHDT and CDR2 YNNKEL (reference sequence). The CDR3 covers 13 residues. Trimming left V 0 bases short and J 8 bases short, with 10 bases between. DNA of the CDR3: TGTGCCAGCAGCCAAGAGGGTGGCGGCGGCTACACCTTC. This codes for CASSQEGGGGYTF.

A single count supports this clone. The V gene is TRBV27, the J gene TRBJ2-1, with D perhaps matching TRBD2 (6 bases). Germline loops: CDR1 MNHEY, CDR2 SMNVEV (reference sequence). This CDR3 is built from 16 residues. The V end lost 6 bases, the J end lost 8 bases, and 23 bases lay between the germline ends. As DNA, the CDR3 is TGTGCCAGCAGGGTCCGGGACTCCCTCGGGATCGATGAGCAGTTCTTC. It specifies CASRVRDSLGIDEQFF.